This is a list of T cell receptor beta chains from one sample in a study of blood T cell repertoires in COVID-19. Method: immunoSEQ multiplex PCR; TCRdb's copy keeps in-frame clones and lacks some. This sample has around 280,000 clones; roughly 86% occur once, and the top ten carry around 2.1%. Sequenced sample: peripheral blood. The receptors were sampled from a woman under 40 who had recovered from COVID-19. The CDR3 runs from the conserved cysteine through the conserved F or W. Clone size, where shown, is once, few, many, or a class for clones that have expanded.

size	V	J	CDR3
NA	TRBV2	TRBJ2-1	CASSPRQTYNEQFF
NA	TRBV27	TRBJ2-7	CASSLDLASEQYF
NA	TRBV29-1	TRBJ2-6	CSVYFYRDGANVLTF
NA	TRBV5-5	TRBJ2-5	CASNSVGGQETQYF
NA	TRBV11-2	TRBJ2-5	CASSPGLGETQYF
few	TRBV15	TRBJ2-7	CATSRDSFYEQYF
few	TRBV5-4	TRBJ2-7	CASSWTRGPGYEQYF
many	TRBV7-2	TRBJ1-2	CASSLDRERWGYTF
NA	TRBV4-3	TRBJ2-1	CASSHKREGPLNEQFF
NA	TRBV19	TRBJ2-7	CATGSSYEQYF
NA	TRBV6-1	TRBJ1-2	CASSEALYPAARDGYTF
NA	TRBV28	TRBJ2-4	CASSLLPGTVENIQYF
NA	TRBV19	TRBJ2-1	CATTNGDIAANEQFF
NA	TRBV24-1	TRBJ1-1	CATSDSQGAAEAFF
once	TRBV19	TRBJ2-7	CASSNTAPGNYEQYF
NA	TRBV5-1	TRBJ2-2	CASSFSSGGNTGELFF
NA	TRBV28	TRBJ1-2	CASSSPARWYGYTF
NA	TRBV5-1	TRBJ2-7	CASSLQGRSYEQYF
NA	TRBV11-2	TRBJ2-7	CASSSTYEQYF
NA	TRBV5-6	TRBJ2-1	CASSQGGLAGGNEQFF
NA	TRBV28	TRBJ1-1	CASSLGSLGAFF
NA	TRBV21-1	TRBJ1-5	CASSKRQPQHF
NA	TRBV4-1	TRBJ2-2	CASSPQTGGTGELFF
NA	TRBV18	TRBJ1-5	CASSTGGESNQPQHF
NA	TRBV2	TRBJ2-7	CASTRDRVGEQYF
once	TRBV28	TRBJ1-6	CASSIGTGGSPLHF
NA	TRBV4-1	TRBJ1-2	CASSQDGIGTVTFYGYTF
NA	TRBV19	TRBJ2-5	CASSPLTGGETQYF
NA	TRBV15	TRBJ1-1	CATSSIQLGTDNTEAFF
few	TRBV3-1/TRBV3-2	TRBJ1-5	CASSQGQGSNQPQHF
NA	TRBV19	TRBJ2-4	CASSTPWRKNIQYF
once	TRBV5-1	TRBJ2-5	CASSLGDRGLETQYF
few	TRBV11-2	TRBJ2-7	CASSPTRRAQYF
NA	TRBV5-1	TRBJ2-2	CASSGLAGDTGELFF
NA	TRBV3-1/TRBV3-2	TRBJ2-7	CASSHDRVTGLSYEQYF
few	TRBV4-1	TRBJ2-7	CASSQDPGSYEQYF
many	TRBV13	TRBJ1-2	CASSLEGTGDRAGYTF
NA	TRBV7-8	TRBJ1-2	CASSLVGENGYTF
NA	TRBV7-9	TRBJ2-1	CASRLTGQGLNEQFF
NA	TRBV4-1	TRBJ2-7	CASSHHRGETYEQYF
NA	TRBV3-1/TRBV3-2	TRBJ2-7	CASSQFLGLAYEQYF
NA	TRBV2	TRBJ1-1	CASSRNPGTEAFF
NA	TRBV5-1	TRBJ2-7	CASSLGLGQGEYEQYF
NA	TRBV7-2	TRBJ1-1	CASSLGVARGPLNTEAFF
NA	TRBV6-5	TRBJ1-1	CASSFRQYTEAFF
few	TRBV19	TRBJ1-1	CASSIPPNTEAFF
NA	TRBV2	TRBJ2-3	CASSDGRAGVTDTQYF
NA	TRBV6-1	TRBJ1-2	CASSEGGGANYGYTF
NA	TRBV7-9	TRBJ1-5	CASSLVAGSNQPQHF
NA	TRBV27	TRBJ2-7	CASRSGTGYRGEQYF
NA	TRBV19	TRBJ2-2	CASSMASGGELFF
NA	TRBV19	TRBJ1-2	CASSIGGSYGYTF
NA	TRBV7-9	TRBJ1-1	CASSFGAFTNTEAFF
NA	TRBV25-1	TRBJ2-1	CASSESGLRDNEQFF
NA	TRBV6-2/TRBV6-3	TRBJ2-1	CASSRTRLAGDNEQFF
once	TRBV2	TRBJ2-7	CASTADTETYEQYF
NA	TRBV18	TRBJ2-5	CASSTNLQETQYF
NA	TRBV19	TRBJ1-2	CASSTGGGYTF
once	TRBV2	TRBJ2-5	CASRDLETQYF
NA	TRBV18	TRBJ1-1	CASSPPRVGSTEAFF